The 28 T cell receptor beta chains below were found in one sample sequenced in a study of read filtering for tumor transcriptome and immune sequencing. The library was built from roughly 400 ng RNA with molecular barcoded adaptors for alpha/delta and beta/gamma chains. TCRdb re-called the reads with MiXCR, one entry per CDR3 protein. Among approximately 61,000 distinct CDR3 sequences listed, nearly 20% were seen once. The sequenced sample consisted of a population of CD138-negative cells sorted from bone marrow. These receptors were obtained from a donor at least 40 years old with multiple myeloma.

This clonotype was seen many times. V gene TRBV29-1 combines with J gene TRBJ2-3, with D unresolved. The CDR3 contains 10 residues. Trimming removed 4 bases at V and 6 bases at J, with 5 bases between. In germline, CDR1 is SQVTM, CDR2 ANQGSEA. The CDR3 DNA reads as TGCAGCGTTGGTGGGGATACGCAGTATTTT. This translates into CSVGGDTQYF.

This clonotype was recorded at least ten times. This chain links TRBV3-1 with TRBJ2-2; D remains ambiguous. Germline V gene lookup returns CDR1 LGHDT and CDR2 YNNKEL (reference sequence). This CDR3 has 13 residues. Trimming cost V 2 bases and J 5 bases, with 6 bases left between them. CDR3 in DNA: TGTGCCAGCAGCCAATTGGGGACCGGGGAGCTGTTTTTT. Translation gives CASSQLGTGELFF.

This clonotype occurred a few times. The V call is TRBV14, the J call TRBJ2-7; D not resolved. Germline V gives CDR1 SGHDN, CDR2 FVKESK. V was cut by 2 bases and J by 4 bases, with 18 bases left in between. The CDR3 consists of 16 residues. In nucleotides, the CDR3 is TGTGCCAGCAGCCAACCCGGGCAGCAAATCGCGTACGAGCAGTACTTC. It is translated as CASSQPGQQIAYEQYF. The entire variable domain, with the rest obtained from reference TRBV14 and TRBJ2-7, is as follows: EAGVTQFPSHSVIEKGQTVTLRCDPISGHDNLYWYRRVMGKEIKFLLHFVKESKQDESGMPNNRFLAERTGGTYSTLKVQPAELEDSGVYFCASSQPGQQIAYEQYFGPGTRLTVT.

A note on this clonotype: A much larger clone differs from this one at a single base, so this may be a read error. This chain joins TRBV3-1 and TRBJ2-3; D is unclear. Germline-derived CDR1 and CDR2 are LGHDT and YNNKEL (reference sequence). V gave up 10 bases and J gave up 8 bases, with 13 bases separating them. The CDR3 runs to 11 residues. DNA for the CDR3: TGTGCCACTACATTATTGGGTACGCAGTATTTT. Amino acids: CATTLLGTQYF.

The CDR3 here is CASRSGQSSYNEQFF. As DNA, the CDR3 is TGTGCTAGCCGTTCGGGACAAAGCTCCTACAATGAGCAGTTCTTC. The rearrangement joins TRBV12-5 to TRBJ2-1; the D gene is possibly TRBD1 (6 bases). Germline loops: CDR1 LGHNT, CDR2 FRNRAP. Between the trimmed V and J ends, which lost 9 bases and 0 bases, there was a span of 15 bases. This CDR3 region has 15 residues.

The chain carries TRBV12-3 or TRBV12-4 and TRBJ2-1, with 11 nucleotides matching TRBD2. The J segment lost 16 bases and the V segment lost 6 bases, leaving 17 bases of the junction unmatched. The CDR3 consists of 15 residues. The CDR3 spells CASSPTSGNYNDHFF. The CDR3 region has the DNA TGTGCCAGCAGCCCGACTAGCGGGAACTACAATGATCATTTCTTC.

The sample holds many counts of this clonotype. The rearrangement joins TRBV20-1 to TRBJ2-3; D gene unclear. Deletions cut 2 bases from V and 2 bases from J, with 14 bases between. The CDR3 consists of 15 residues. Germline lookup yields CDR1 DFQATT and CDR2 SNEGSKA (reference sequence). The CDR3 sequence: CSARNRPSLTDTQYF. The CDR3 DNA reads as TGCAGTGCTAGAAACCGGCCATCTCTCACAGATACGCAGTATTTT.

This clonotype was observed many times. This chain joins TRBV12-3 or TRBV12-4 and TRBJ2-5, with TRBD2 identical over 7 bases. After removal of 6 bases from V and 7 bases from J, the junction contained 11 bases not matched to a gene. The length of the CDR3 is 14 residues. CDR3 loop: CASSLRTGGGTQYF. The DNA for the CDR3 is TGTGCCAGCAGCCTCCGCACGGGCGGGGGGACCCAGTACTTC.

The chain employs TRBV3-1 and TRBJ1-6; 8 nucleotides match TRBD1. Germline V gene data show CDR1 as LGHDT and CDR2 as YNNKEL (reference sequence). V shed 4 bases and J 4 bases; nucleotides not matched to a gene: 6. This CDR3 is built from 16 residues. The CDR3 spells CASSPMRQGYNSPLHF. CDR3 sequence (DNA): TGTGCCAGCAGCCCTATGCGACAGGGGTATAATTCACCCCTCCACTTT. Using reference TRBV3-1 and TRBJ1-6 for the parts outside the CDR3, the full variable domain is DTAVSQTPKYLVTQMGNDKSIKCEQNLGHDTMYWYKQDSKKFLKIMFSYNNKELIINETVPNRFSPKSPDKAHLNLHINSLELGDSAVYFCASSPMRQGYNSPLHFGNGTRLTVT.

Concerning this clonotype itself: A single base separates this from a much larger clone, so it may be a read error. The chain is built from TRBV7-9 and TRBJ2-5, with D possibly called TRBD1 or TRBD2 (6 bases each). Germline-derived CDR1 and CDR2 are SEHNR and FQNEAQ (reference sequence). This CDR3 is built from 14 residues. CDR3 sequence reads: CASSLNRVRETQHF. CDR3 bases: TGTGCCAGCAGCTTAAACAGGGTCCGGGAGACCCAGCACTTC.

This clonotype came up many times. This chain joins TRBV4-2 and TRBJ2-7, with 11 bases identical to TRBD1. The length of the CDR3 is 15 residues. The junction had 7 bases not matched to a gene; V was cut back by 4 bases and J by 5 bases. The germline gives CDR1 LGHNA, CDR2 YNFKEQ. In nucleotides, the CDR3 is TGTGCCAGCAGCCTCAGGACAGGGGGCATGGACGAGCAGTACTTC. Translated: CASSLRTGGMDEQYF.

Concerning this clonotype itself: Since a much larger clone is just one base distant, this may be a read error. This chain connects TRBV5-4 to TRBJ2-3; TRBD2 aligns across 11 bases. The CDR3 consists of 19 residues. Germline V gene lookup returns CDR1 SGHNT and CDR2 YYREEE (reference sequence). V was clipped by 0 bases and J by 0 bases; unmatched bases: 9. CDR3 DNA sequence: TGTGCCAGCAGCTTGGGGGGCCTAGCGGGGGGTGGCAGCACAGATACGCAGTATTTT. It codes for CASSLGGLAGGGSTDTQYF. The variable domain in full, with the rest retrieved from reference TRBV5-4 and TRBJ2-3, is ETGVTQSPTHLIKTRGQQVTLRCSSQSGHNTVSWYQQALGQGPQFIFQYYREEENGRGNFPPRFSGLQFPNYSSELNVNALELDDSALYLCASSLGGLAGGGSTDTQYFGPGTRLTVL.

This clonotype was counted ten times or more. The rearrangement joins TRBV20-1 to TRBJ2-3; perhaps TRBD1 as D (6 bases). Trimming pared 6 bases from V and 5 bases from J, leaving 18 bases between. This CDR3 has 14 residues. CDR1 DFQATT and CDR2 SNEGSKA come from the germline V gene (reference sequence). In DNA, the CDR3 is TGCAGTGCCGGGGACATGGAAGGACAAGATACGCAGTATTTT. It specifies CSAGDMEGQDTQYF.

This sequence joins TRBV7-3 and TRBJ1-2; possible D gene TRBD1, 5 bases. Trimming took 2 bases from V and 7 from J, leaving 11 bases between them. Germline values: CDR1 SGHTA, CDR2 FQGTGA. This CDR3 has 13 amino acids. CDR3 DNA sequence: TGTGCCAGCAGCTTACGCCAGGGCGTTGGCTACACCTTC. This encodes CASSLRQGVGYTF.

This clonotype showed up just a few times. This rearrangement joins TRBV6-6 to TRBJ1-6; D not resolved. CDR3 length: 18 amino acids. Trimming removed 0 bases at V and 0 bases at J, with 12 bases between. CDR1 and CDR2 (germline): MNHNY, SVGAGI (reference sequence). The CDR3 spells CASSYSMGSSSYNSPLHF. The CDR3 DNA sequence: TGTGCCAGCAGTTACTCGATGGGCAGTAGCTCCTATAATTCACCCCTCCACTTT.

This clonotype was counted at least ten times. This chain uses TRBV7-9 with TRBJ1-1; D ambiguous. This CDR3 contains 11 residues. V dropped 5 bases and J dropped 7 bases, with 8 bases sitting between them. Looked up from germline, CDR1 is SEHNR and CDR2 is FQNEAQ (reference sequence). The CDR3 region has the DNA TGTGCCAGCAGCATTACGGTTGAAGCTTTCTTT. This gives the protein CASSITVEAFF.

This clonotype was recorded many times. The gene calls are TRBV5-1 and TRBJ1-4; tentative D call: TRBD1 (5 bases). Germline loops: CDR1 SGHRS, CDR2 YFSETQ. The V and J ends lost 4 bases and 5 bases respectively, with 15 bases between them. This CDR3 has 15 residues. CDR3 in amino acids: CASSGDRTVNEKLFF. For the CDR3, the DNA is TGCGCCAGCAGCGGCGACAGAACGGTGAATGAAAAACTGTTTTTT.

The gene calls are TRBV5-1 and TRBJ2-2; D gene unclear. Germline V gene lookup returns CDR1 SGHRS and CDR2 YFSETQ. Trimming took 4 bases from V and 4 from J, leaving 11 bases between them. The CDR3 length is 14 residues. CDR3 residues: CASSTVIGTGELFF. CDR3 bases: TGCGCCAGCAGCACAGTTATTGGCACCGGGGAGCTGTTTTTT.

There are many counts of this clonotype. The chain recombines TRBV7-9 with TRBJ1-1; D uncertain. Germline CDR1 is SEHNR and CDR2 is FQNEAQ (reference sequence). The ends were cut back, 1 base at V and 2 bases at J, with 8 bases in the middle. CDR3 length: 14 amino acids. The CDR3 DNA follows: TGTGCCAGCAGCTTAGTGGCCGTTAACACTGAAGCTTTCTTT. Translated: CASSLVAVNTEAFF.

This clonotype was seen repeatedly, ten times or more. CDR3 nucleotides: TGTGCCAGCAGCCGGACAGTAAGGACTGAAGCTTTCTTT. As protein: CASSRTVRTEAFF. The J gene is TRBJ1-1, the V gene TRBV6-2 or TRBV6-3; tentatively, D is TRBD1 (6 bases). The CDR3 has 13 amino acids. Trimming stripped 6 bases from V and 5 bases from J, with 13 bases between. Germline V gene data show CDR1 as MNHEY and CDR2 as SVGEGT.

This clonotype was observed a handful of times. This may come from a read error, since a much larger clone is one base off. The chain is built from TRBV5-1 and TRBJ2-7; D is undetermined. The V end was cut by 4 bases, the J end by 3 bases, with 14 bases between. Per the germline V gene, CDR1 is SGHRS and CDR2 is YFSETQ. There are 14 residues in the CDR3. The CDR3 DNA reads TGCGCCAGCAGCATGGACCGGAGAAGCTACGAGCAGTACTTC. This encodes CASSMDRRSYEQYF.

The sample holds many counts of this clonotype. The chain uses TRBV11-1 and TRBJ2-1, with D unresolved. CDR1 and CDR2 from the germline V gene are SGHAT and FQDESV (reference sequence). V lost 2 bases, J lost 7 bases, and 9 bases lay in between. This CDR3 comprises 13 residues. The CDR3: CASSLLRQNEQFF. Here the CDR3 DNA reads TGTGCCAGCAGCTTATTGAGACAAAATGAGCAGTTCTTC.

This chain links TRBV20-1 with TRBJ2-2, with 8 bases matching TRBD1. The V gene end was trimmed by 5 bases and the J gene end by 0 bases; junction bases not matched to a gene: 5. The CDR3 is made up of 15 amino acids. Germline CDR1 reads DFQATT; CDR2 reads SNEGSKA (reference sequence). In nucleotides, the CDR3 is TGCAGTGCTTACCCGGACAGGGCGAACACCGGGGAGCTGTTTTTT. Encoded protein: CSAYPDRANTGELFF.

With respect to this clonotype: This may be a read error: a much more frequent sequence differs by one nucleotide. The gene calls are TRBV20-1 and TRBJ2-7; D gene unclear. The CDR3 extends over 12 amino acids. Germline CDR1 is DFQATT and CDR2 is SNEGSKA (reference sequence). CDR3 in DNA: TGCAGTGCTTCCGCGAACTCCTACGAGCAGGACTTC. The encoded protein is CSASANSYEQDF.

This clonotype has only a few counts. The chain employs TRBV6-1 and TRBJ1-4, with 7 bases identical to TRBD1. Unmatched junction bases numbered 17, after V lost 7 bases and J lost 0 bases. This CDR3 comprises 19 residues. Germline CDR1 MNHNS, CDR2 SASEGT. The CDR3 region is CASKWGTGVGVATNEKLFF. Here the CDR3 DNA reads TGTGCCAGCAAGTGGGGAACAGGGGTTGGTGTGGCAACTAATGAAAAACTGTTTTTT.

This clonotype was observed a single time. V gene TRBV11-3 combines with J gene TRBJ2-1; 8 bases match TRBD1. CDR1 and CDR2 (germline): SGHNT, YENEEA. Trimming at V came to 8 bases and at J to 3 bases, leaving 15 bases not matched to a gene. The CDR3 totals 17 residues. CDR3 DNA sequence: TGTGCCAGCCCCAGAGACAGGGGCCTCATCCACTACAATGAGCAGTTCTTC. Translation gives CASPRDRGLIHYNEQFF.

Only one count was recorded for this clonotype. Given a much more abundant clone one base away, this may be a read error. The DNA for the CDR3 is TGCAGTGCTAGAGATACGAGGCAGACCTGGGATCAGCCCCGGCATTTT. Protein: CSARDTRQTWDQPRHF. The V and J genes are TRBV20-1 and TRBJ1-5; D is unresolved. Germline CDR1 reads DFQATT; CDR2 reads SNEGSKA (reference sequence). CDR3 size: 16 residues.

This clonotype was observed at least ten times. The chain employs TRBV7-2 and TRBJ2-7; 7 bases match TRBD1. The CDR3 spans 13 residues. V dropped 5 bases and J dropped 4; count of bases not matched to a gene: 5. Germline V CDR1 and CDR2: SGHTA, FQGNSA. CDR3: CASSLLQGYEQYF. The CDR3 nucleotides are TGTGCCAGCAGCCTACTACAGGGGTACGAGCAGTACTTC.